The present TCR beta chain was sequenced within a study of OX40 agonist ivuxolimab in advanced cancers. Study summary: The study gave patients intravenous ivuxolimab at 0.01 to 10 mg/kg every 2 weeks. Earlier treatment with anti-PD-1, anti-PD-L1 or anti-CTLA-4 was permitted, and 35% to 40% had received some.

Regarding the study as a whole: People who partly responded at 0.1-3.0 mg/kg had some of the least clonal expansion seen.

On this clone: Its cognate antigen is unknown.

Patients with a history of autoimmune disease or on systemic immunosuppression were excluded. Trimming left V 3 bases short and J 6 bases short, with 5 bases between. The CDR3 totals 12 residues. The germline V gene has CDR1 SGHTA and CDR2 FQGNSA. Clones were read by immunoSEQ multiplex PCR, and TCRdb kept only the in-frame ones, dropping some. The sample records around 60,000 clones, more than 65% being singletons. The material was CD4+ or CD8+ T cells sorted from blood, obtained in a trial of the OX40 agonist ivuxolimab. The chain joins TRBV7-2 to TRBJ1-4; the D gene is possibly TRBD1 (5 bases). The receptor was isolated from an adult with an advanced solid tumor such as melanoma, head and neck, liver or kidney cancer. CDR3 protein: CASSFRDEKLFF. In DNA form, the CDR3 reads TGTGCCAGCAGCTTCAGGGATGAAAAACTGTTTTTT.